Sequencing of this TCR beta chain was carried out in a study of radiotherapy plus CTLA-4 blockade in lung cancer. For the study at large: Objective responses were observed in 15% to 20% of patients, and disease control was achieved by around 31%. Broader study findings: Reported findings show early blood T cell clone dynamics, with interferon-beta, best predicted response. Clones of tumor-derived TCRs expanded in blood after radiotherapy plus ipilimumab.

The method was immunoSEQ multiplex PCR; TCRdb's version includes in-frame clones alone and lacks a portion of them. The repertoire holds 50,000 to 85,000 clones, approximately 80% seen once, with 3.5% to 5% in the top ten. Worth noting for this clone: Its antigen is undetermined. This sample includes further DNA sequences coding for the same CDR3.

Focal radiation plus CTLA-4 blockade with ipilimumab was given to patients with chemo-refractory metastatic non-small-cell lung cancer. This sequence was found in a human donor with non-small cell lung cancer who had a partial response to radiotherapy plus ipilimumab. Material: peripheral blood, obtained from a patient treated with radiotherapy plus ipilimumab.

The CDR3 here is CASSVGTSGDNEQFF. The CDR3 DNA reads as TGTGCCAGCAGCGTCGGGACTAGCGGAGACAATGAGCAGTTCTTC. The chain couples TRBV9 to TRBJ2-1, with 11 bases identical to TRBD2. This CDR3 is built from 15 residues. Germline V gives CDR1 SGDLS, CDR2 YYNGEE. Trimming at V came to 2 bases and at J to 5 bases, leaving 3 bases not matched to a gene.